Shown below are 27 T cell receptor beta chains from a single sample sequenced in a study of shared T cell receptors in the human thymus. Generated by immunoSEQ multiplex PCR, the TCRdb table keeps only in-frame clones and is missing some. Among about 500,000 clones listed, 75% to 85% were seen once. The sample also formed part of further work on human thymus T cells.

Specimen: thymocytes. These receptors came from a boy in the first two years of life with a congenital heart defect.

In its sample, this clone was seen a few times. CDR3 bases: TGTGCCAGCAGCCCCCATAAGTCCCGGGGGAAGGGTGAAAAACTGTTTTTT. Its translation is CASSPHKSRGKGEKLFF. The rearrangement uses TRBV11-3 and TRBJ1-4; a weak D match, TRBD1 (5 bases). The CDR3 spans 17 residues. The germline CDR1 and CDR2 sequences are SGHNT and YENEEA. V was clipped by 5 bases and J by 7 bases, with 23 bases between them.

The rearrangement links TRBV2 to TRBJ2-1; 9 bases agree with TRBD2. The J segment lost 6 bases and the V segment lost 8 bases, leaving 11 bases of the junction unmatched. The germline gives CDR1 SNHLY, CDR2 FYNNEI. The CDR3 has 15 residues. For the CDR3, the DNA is TGTGCCAGCCCCTCCCCGGGACTAGCTCCCAATGAGCAGTTCTTC. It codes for CASPSPGLAPNEQFF.

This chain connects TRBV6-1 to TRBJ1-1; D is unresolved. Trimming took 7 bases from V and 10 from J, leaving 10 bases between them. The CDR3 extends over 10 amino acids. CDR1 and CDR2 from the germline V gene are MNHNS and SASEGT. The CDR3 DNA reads TGTGCCAGCACTCCGGGGAGAGCTTTCTTT. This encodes CASTPGRAFF.

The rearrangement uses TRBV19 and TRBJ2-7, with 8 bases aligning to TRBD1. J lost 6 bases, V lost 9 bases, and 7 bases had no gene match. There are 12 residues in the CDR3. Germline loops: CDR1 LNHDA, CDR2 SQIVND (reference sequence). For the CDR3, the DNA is TGTGCCAGCGGACAGGGCGATTCCGAGCAGTACTTC. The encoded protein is CASGQGDSEQYF.

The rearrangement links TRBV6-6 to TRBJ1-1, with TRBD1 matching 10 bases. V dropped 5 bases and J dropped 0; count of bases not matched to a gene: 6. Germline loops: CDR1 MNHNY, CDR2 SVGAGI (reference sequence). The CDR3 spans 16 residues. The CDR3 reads CASSNGTGEMNTEAFF. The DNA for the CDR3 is TGTGCCAGCAGTAACGGGACAGGGGAAATGAACACTGAAGCTTTCTTT.

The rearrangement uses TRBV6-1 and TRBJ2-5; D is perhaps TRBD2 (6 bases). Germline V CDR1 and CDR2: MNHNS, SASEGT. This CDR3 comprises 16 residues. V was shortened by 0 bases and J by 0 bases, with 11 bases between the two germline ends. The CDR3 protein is CASSEASSVYQETQYF. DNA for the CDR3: TGTGCCAGCAGTGAAGCGTCTAGCGTGTACCAAGAGACCCAGTACTTC.

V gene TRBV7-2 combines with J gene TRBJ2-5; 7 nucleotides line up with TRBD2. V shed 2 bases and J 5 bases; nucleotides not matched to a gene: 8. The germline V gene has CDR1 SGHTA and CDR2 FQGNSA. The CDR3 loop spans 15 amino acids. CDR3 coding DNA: TGTGCCAGCAGCTTATCAGGGCTAGCGGAGGAGACCCAGTACTTC. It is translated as CASSLSGLAEETQYF.

CDR3 region: CASTPGLAGGDTQYF. The CDR3 nucleotides are TGTGCCAGTACCCCGGGGCTAGCGGGGGGAGATACGCAGTATTTT. This chain connects TRBV19 to TRBJ2-3; 11 bases line up with TRBD2. Trimming at V came to 7 bases and at J to 5 bases, leaving 8 bases not matched to a gene. Germline V lookup: CDR1 LNHDA, CDR2 SQIVND (reference sequence). The CDR3 runs to 15 residues.

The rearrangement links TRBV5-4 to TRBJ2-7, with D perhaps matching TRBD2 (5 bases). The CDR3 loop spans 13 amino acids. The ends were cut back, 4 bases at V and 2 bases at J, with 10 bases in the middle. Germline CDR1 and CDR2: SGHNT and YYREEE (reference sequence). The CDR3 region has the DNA TGTGCCAGCAGCCCGGGCGGGCCCTACGAGCAGTACTTC. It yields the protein CASSPGGPYEQYF.

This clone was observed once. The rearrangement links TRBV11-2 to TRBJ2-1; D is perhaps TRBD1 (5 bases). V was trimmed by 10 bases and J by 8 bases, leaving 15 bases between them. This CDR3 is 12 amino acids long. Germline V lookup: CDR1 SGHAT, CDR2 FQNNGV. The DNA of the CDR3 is TGTGCCACGAATGGCAGGGATCATGAGCAGTTCTTC. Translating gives CATNGRDHEQFF.

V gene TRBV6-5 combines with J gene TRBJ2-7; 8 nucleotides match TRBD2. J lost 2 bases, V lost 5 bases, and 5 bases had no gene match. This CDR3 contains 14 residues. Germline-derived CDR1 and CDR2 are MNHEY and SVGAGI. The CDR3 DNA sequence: TGTGCCAGCAGTCACGGTAGCGGGACCTACGAGCAGTACTTC. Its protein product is CASSHGSGTYEQYF.

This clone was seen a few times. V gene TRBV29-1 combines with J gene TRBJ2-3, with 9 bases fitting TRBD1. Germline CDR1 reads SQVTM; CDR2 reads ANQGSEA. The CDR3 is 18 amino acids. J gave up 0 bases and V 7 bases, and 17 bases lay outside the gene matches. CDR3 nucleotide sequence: TGCAGCGCTTGGCAGGGACAGGGAACCCCCGTTAGCACAGATACGCAGTATTTT. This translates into CSAWQGQGTPVSTDTQYF.

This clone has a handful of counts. Written as DNA, the CDR3 is TGTGCCAGCAGTGACATGTACAGATCCTACGAGCAGTACTTC. Protein product: CASSDMYRSYEQYF. This chain joins TRBV6-4 and TRBJ2-7; no definite D call. Trimming stripped 2 bases from V and 1 base from J, with 9 bases between. CDR3 length: 14 residues. Germline V gene lookup returns CDR1 MRHNA and CDR2 SNTAGT.

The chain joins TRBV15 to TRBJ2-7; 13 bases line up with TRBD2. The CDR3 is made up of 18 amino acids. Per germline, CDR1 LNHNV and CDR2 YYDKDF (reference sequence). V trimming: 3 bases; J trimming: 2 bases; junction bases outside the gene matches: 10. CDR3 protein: CATSSGGTSGKQAYEQYF. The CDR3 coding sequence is TGTGCCACCAGCAGTGGGGGGACTAGCGGGAAGCAAGCCTACGAGCAGTACTTC.

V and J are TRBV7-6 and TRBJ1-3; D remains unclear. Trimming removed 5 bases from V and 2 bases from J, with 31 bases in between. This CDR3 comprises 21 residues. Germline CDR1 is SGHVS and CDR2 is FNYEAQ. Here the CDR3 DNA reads TGTGCCAGCAGCCCTTATGAGGGCGGTGCGGCGATGCCGGGAGCTGGAAACACCATATATTTT. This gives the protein CASSPYEGGAAMPGAGNTIYF.

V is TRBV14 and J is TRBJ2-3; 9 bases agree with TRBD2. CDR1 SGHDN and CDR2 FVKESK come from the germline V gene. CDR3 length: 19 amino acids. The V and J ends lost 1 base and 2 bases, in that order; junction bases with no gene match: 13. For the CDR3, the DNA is TGTGCCAGCAGCCAAGGGGTCTCCATTAGCGGGAGCTCCACAGATACGCAGTATTTT. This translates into CASSQGVSISGSSTDTQYF.

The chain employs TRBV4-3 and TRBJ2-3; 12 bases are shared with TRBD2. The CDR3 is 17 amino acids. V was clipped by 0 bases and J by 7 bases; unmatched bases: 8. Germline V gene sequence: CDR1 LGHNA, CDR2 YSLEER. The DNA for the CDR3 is TGCGCCAGCAGCCAAGATAGGACTAGCGGGATCCGGAATACGCAGTATTTT. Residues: CASSQDRTSGIRNTQYF.

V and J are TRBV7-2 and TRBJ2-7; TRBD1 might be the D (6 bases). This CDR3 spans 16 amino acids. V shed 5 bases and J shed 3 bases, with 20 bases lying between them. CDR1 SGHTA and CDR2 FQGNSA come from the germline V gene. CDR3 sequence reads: CASSRGTGTIYYEQYF. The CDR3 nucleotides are TGTGCCAGCAGCCGCGGCACCGGGACAATCTACTACGAGCAGTACTTC.

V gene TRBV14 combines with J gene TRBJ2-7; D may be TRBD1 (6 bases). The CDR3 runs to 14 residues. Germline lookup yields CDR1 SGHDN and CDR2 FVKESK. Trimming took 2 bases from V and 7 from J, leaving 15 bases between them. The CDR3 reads CASSQFDRPWEQYF. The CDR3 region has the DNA TGTGCCAGCAGCCAATTTGACAGGCCGTGGGAGCAGTACTTC.

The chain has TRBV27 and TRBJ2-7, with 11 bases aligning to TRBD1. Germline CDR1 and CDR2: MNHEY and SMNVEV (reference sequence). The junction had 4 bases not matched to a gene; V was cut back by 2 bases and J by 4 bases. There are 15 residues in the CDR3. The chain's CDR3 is CASSLGQGAPYEQYF. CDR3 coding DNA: TGTGCCAGCAGTTTAGGACAGGGGGCCCCATACGAGCAGTACTTC.

CDR3 residues: CASSQGNQSTDTQYF. CDR3 DNA sequence: TGTGCCAGCAGCCAGGGGAACCAAAGCACAGATACGCAGTATTTT. The J gene is TRBJ2-3, the V gene TRBV7-6; D might be TRBD1 (6 bases). CDR3 length: 15 residues. Trimming took off 5 bases at V and 0 bases at J, with 12 bases between the two ends. Germline V gene data show CDR1 as SGHVS and CDR2 as FNYEAQ.

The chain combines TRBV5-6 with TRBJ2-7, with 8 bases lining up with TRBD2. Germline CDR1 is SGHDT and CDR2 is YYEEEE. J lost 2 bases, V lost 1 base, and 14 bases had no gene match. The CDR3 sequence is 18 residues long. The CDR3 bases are TGTGCCAGCAGCTTGAAAGAGGTACTAGCGGTAATTCCCTACGAGCAGTACTTC. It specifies CASSLKEVLAVIPYEQYF.

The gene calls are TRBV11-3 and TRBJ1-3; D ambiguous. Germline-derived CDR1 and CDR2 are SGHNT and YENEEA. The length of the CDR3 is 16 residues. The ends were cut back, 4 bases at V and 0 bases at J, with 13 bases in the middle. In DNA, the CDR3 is TGTGCCAGCAGCTCTGCCCTGACGGGCTCTGGAAACACCATATATTTT. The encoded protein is CASSSALTGSGNTIYF. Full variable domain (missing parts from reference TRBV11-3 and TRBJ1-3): EAGVVQSPRYKIIEKKQPVAFWCNPISGHNTLYWYLQNLGQGPELLIRYENEEAVDDSQLPKDRFSAERLKGVDSTLKIQPAELGDSAVYLCASSSALTGSGNTIYFGEGSWLTVV.

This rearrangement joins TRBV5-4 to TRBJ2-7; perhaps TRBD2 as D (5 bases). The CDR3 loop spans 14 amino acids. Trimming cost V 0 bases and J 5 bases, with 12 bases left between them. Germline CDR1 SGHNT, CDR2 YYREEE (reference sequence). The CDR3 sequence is CASSLEIANNEQYF. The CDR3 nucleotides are TGTGCCAGCAGCTTGGAAATAGCGAACAACGAGCAGTACTTC.

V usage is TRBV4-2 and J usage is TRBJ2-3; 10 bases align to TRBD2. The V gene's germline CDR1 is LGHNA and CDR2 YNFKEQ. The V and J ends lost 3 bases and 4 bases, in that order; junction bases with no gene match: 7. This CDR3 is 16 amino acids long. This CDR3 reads CASSHGTSERADTQYF. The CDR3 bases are TGTGCCAGCAGCCATGGGACTAGCGAGCGTGCAGATACGCAGTATTTT.

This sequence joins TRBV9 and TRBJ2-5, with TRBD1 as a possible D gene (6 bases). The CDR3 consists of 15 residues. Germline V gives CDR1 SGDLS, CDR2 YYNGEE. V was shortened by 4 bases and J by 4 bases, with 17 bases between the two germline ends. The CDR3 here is CASSLGGGRSETQYF. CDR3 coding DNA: TGTGCCAGCAGCCTCGGTGGGGGCCGCTCAGAGACCCAGTACTTC.

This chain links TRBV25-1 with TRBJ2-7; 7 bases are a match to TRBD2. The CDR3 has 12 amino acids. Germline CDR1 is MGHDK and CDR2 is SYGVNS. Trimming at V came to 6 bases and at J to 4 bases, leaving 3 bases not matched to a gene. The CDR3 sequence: CASRASGYEQYF. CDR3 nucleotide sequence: TGTGCCAGCAGGGCTAGCGGTTACGAGCAGTACTTC.